What follows describes a single T cell receptor (beta chain). An end of the junction does not agree with germline; a read error may underlie this. The PCR was carried out with 60 Vbeta primers and 13 Jbeta primers. Some clones are missing from TCRdb's copy, which holds only in-frame ones; the method was immunoSEQ multiplex PCR. The sample consists of some 140,000 clones, more than 70% of them appearing once. These data are taken from a study of cytomegalovirus exposure and HLA in healthy donors. CDR1 is WNHNN, CDR2 SYGVQD, per germline (reference sequence). The CDR3 spans 21 residues. The clonotype was recovered from a male donor in good health and CMV-seropositive. The sequenced material came from PBMCs. The chain combines TRBV10-1 with TRBJ1-2; 12 bases fit TRBD1. The CDR3 here is CASSDLLPRDRGRRGNYGYPF. The CDR3 region has the DNA TGCGCCAGCAGTGACCTATTGCCCCGGGACAGGGGGCGCAGGGGTAACTATGGCTACCCCTTC.